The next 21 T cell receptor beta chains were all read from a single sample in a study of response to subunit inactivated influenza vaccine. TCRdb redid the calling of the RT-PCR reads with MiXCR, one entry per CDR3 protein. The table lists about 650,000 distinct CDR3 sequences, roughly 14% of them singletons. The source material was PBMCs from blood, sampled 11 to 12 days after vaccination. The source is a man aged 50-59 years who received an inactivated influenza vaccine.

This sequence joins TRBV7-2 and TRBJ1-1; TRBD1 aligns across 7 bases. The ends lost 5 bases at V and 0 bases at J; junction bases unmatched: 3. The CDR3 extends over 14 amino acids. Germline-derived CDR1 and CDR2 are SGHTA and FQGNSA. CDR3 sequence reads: CASSPGQVNTEAFF. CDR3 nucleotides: TGTGCCAGCAGCCCCGGACAGGTGAACACTGAAGCTTTCTTT.

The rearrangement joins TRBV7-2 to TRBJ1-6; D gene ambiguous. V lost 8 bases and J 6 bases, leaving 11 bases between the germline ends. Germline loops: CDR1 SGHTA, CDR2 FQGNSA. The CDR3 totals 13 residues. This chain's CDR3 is CASVPGSNSPLHF. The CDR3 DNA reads TGTGCCAGCGTGCCAGGAAGTAATTCACCCCTCCACTTT.

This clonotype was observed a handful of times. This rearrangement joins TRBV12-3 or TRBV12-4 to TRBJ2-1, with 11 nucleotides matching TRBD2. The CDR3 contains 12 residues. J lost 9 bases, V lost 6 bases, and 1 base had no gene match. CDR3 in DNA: TGTGCCAGCAGACTAGCGGGAGTTGAGCAGTTCTTC. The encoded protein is CASRLAGVEQFF.

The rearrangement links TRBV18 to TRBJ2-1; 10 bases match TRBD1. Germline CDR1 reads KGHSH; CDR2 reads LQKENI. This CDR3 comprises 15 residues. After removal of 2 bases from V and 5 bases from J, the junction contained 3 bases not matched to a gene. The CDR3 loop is CASSPAGQGHNEQFF. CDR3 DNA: TGTGCCAGCTCACCAGCGGGACAGGGGCACAATGAGCAGTTCTTC.

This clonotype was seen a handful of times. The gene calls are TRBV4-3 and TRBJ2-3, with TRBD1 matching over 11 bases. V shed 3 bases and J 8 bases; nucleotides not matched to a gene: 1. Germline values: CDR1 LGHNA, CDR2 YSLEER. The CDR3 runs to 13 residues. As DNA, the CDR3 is TGCGCCAGCAGCCACGGGACAGGGGGTACGCAGTATTTT. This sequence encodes CASSHGTGGTQYF.

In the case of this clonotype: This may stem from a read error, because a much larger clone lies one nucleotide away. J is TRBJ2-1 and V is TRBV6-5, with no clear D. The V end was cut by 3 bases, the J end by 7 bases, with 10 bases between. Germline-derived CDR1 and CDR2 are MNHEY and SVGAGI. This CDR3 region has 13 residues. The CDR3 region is CASSYGLVNEQFF. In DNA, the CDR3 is TGTGCCAGCAGTTATGGCCTAGTAAATGAGCAGTTCTTC.

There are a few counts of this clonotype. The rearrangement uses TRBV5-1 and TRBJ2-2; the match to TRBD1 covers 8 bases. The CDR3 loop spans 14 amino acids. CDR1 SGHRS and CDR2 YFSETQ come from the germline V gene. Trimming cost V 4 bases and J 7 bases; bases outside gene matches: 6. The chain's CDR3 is CASSPDRVNGELFF. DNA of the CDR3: TGCGCCAGCAGCCCGGACAGGGTGAACGGGGAGCTGTTTTTT.

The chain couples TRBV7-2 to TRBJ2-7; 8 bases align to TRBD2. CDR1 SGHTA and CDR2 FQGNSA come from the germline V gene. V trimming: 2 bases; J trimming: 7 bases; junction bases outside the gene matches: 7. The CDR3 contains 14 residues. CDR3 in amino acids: CASSLNSGVEEQYF. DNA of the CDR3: TGTGCCAGCAGCTTAAATAGCGGGGTTGAGGAGCAGTACTTC.

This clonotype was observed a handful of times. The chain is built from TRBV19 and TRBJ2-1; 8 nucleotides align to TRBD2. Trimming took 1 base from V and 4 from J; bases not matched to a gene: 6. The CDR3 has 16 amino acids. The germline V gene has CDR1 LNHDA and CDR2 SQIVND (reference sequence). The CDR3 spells CASSIAALAGYNEQFF. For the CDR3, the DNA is TGTGCCAGTAGTATAGCGGCGCTAGCGGGTTACAATGAGCAGTTCTTC.

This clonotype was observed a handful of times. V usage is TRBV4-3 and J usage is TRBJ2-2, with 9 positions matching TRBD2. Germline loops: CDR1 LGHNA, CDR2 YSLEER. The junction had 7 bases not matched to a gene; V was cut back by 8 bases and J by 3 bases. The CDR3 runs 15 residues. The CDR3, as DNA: TGCGCCAGCGGATCCGGGACTAGCTACACCGGGGAGCTGTTTTTT. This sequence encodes CASGSGTSYTGELFF.

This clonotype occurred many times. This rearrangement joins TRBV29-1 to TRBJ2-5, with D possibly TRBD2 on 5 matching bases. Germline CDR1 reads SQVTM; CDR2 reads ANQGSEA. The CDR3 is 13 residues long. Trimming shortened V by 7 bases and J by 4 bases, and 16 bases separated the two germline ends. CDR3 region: CSGQAGSGETQYF. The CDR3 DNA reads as TGCAGCGGCCAGGCGGGCAGCGGAGAGACCCAGTACTTC. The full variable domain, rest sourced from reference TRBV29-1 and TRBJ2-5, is SAVISQKPSRDICQRGTSLTIQCQVDSQVTMMFWYRQQPGQSLTLIATANQGSEATYESGFVIDKFPISRPNLTFSTLTVSNMSPEDSSIYLCSGQAGSGETQYFGPGTRLLVL.

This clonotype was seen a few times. Written as DNA, the CDR3 is TGTGCCAGCAGTGAACGGGCTAGCGGGAGGGCCCCAGATACGCAGTATTTT. Its protein product is CASSERASGRAPDTQYF. The chain joins TRBV6-1 to TRBJ2-3, with 12 bases that match TRBD2. CDR1 and CDR2 (germline): MNHNS, SASEGT. V dropped 2 bases and J dropped 4; count of bases not matched to a gene: 7. This CDR3 is built from 17 residues.

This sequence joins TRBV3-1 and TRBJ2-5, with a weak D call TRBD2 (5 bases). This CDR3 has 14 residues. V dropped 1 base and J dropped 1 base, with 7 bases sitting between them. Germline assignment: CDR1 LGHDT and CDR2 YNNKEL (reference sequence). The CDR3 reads CASSQADFQETQYF. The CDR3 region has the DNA TGTGCCAGCAGCCAAGCGGACTTCCAAGAGACCCAGTACTTC.

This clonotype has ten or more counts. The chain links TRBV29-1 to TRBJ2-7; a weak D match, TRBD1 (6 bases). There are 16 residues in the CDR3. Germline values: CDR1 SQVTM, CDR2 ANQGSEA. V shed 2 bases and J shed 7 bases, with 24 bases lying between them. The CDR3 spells CSVEQPTGTSGGEQYF. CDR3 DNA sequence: TGCAGCGTTGAACAACCGACCGGGACATCGGGCGGGGAGCAGTACTTC.

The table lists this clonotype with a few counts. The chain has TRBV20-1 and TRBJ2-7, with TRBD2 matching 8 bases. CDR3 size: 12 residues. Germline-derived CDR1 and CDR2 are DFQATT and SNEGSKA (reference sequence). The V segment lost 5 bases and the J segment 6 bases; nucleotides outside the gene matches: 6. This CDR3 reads CSAVGLEIEQYF. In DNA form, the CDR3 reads TGCAGTGCTGTGGGACTAGAAATCGAGCAGTACTTC.

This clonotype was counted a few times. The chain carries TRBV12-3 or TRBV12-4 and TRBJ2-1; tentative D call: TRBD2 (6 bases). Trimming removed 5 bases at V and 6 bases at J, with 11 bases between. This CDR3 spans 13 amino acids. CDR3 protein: CASSPYSGNEQFF. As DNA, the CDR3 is TGTGCCAGCAGTCCCTATAGCGGCAATGAGCAGTTCTTC.

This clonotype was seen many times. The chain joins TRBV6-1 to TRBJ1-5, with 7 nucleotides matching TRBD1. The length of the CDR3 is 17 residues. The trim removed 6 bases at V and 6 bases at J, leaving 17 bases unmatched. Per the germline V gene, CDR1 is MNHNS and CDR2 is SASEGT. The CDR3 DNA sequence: TGTGCCAGCAGACAGCGGAACAGGGGTAAAGAGAGTCAGCCCCAGCATTTT. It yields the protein CASRQRNRGKESQPQHF.

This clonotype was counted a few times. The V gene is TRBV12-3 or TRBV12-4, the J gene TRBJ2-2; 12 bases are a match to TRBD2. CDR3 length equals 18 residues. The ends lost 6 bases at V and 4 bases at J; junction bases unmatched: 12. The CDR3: CASSSHLAGGPATGELFF. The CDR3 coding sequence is TGTGCCAGCAGCAGCCACCTAGCGGGAGGGCCGGCCACCGGGGAGCTGTTTTTT.

Written as DNA, the CDR3 is TGTGCCAGCAGCTCTCTAGCGGGAGGGCGGTCCGCCGAGCAGTACTTC. Translated, it gives CASSSLAGGRSAEQYF. The chain combines TRBV11-2 with TRBJ2-7; 12 positions match TRBD2. CDR3 length: 16 residues. V trimming: 4 bases; J trimming: 6 bases; junction bases outside the gene matches: 10. Germline CDR1 and CDR2: SGHAT and FQNNGV.

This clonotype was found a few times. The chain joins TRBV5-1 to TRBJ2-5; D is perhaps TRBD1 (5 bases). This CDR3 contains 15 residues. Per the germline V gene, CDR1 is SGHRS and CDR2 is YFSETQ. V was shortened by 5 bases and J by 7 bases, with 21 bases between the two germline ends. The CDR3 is CASSSSAVGQVTQYF. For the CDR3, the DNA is TGCGCCAGCAGTAGTTCAGCCGTGGGGCAGGTGACCCAGTACTTC.

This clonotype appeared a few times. CDR3 nucleotide sequence: TGTGCCAGCAGCGCTACCGGGACTAGCGGCACAGATACGCAGTATTTT. Protein: CASSATGTSGTDTQYF. The rearrangement links TRBV9 to TRBJ2-3; 10 nucleotides align to TRBD2. Germline V lookup: CDR1 SGDLS, CDR2 YYNGEE. The CDR3 consists of 16 residues. V shed 3 bases, J shed 1 base, and the junction held 5 bases outside the gene matches. Looking up the rest from reference TRBV9 and TRBJ2-3 gives the full variable domain: DSGVTQTPKHLITATGQRVTLRCSPRSGDLSVYWYQQSLDQGLQFLIQYYNGEERAKGNILERFSAQQFPDLHSELNLSSLELGDSALYFCASSATGTSGTDTQYFGPGTRLTVL.